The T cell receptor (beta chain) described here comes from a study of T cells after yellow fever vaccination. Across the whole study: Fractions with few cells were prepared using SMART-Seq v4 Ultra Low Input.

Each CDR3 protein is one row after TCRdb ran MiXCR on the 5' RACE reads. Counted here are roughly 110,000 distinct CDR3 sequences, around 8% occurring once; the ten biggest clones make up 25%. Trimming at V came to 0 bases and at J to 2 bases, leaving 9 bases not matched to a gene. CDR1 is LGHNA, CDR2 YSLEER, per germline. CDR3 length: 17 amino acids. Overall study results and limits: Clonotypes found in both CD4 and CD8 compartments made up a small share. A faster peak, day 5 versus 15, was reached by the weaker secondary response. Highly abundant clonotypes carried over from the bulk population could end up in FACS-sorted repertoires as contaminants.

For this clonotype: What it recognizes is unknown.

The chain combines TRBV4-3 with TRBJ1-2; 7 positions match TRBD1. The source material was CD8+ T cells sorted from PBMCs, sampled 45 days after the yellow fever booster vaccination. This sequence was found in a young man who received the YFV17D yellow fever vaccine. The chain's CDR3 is CASSQDLLRGRNYGYTF. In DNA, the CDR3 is TGCGCCAGCAGCCAAGATCTTTTGAGGGGGCGGAACTATGGCTACACCTTC.